The 3 T cell receptor beta chains below come from one sample, sequenced in a study of T-cell reconstitution after alpha-beta-depleted transplantation in children. This sample's TCRbeta library carried unique molecular identifier barcodes. TCRdb fed the PCR reads into MiXCR, producing one record per CDR3 protein. The top ten hold approximately 10% of the sample, which has fewer than 150,000 distinct CDR3 sequences, about 23% seen once. The sequencing here drew on PBMCs, mostly from graft donor cells, taken 180 days after TCRalphabeta/CD19-depleted stem cell transplant. The source of these receptors is a male patient aged 2-9 years who had a stem cell transplant for chronic granulomatous disease, so the T cells may come from the graft donor.

The table lists this clonotype with many counts. The V call is TRBV12-3 or TRBV12-4, the J call TRBJ1-2; D unclear. The CDR3 consists of 15 residues. Trimming pared 7 bases from V and 6 bases from J, leaving 21 bases between. The CDR3 nucleotides are TGTGCCAGCACTCTCACCCCCCCGGGGTTGAATGGCTACACCTTC. Protein sequence: CASTLTPPGLNGYTF.

This clonotype was detected a few times. The V gene is TRBV12-3 or TRBV12-4, the J gene TRBJ1-5; D not resolved. Trimming stripped 6 bases from V and 4 bases from J, with 10 bases between. The CDR3 runs to 13 residues. This chain's CDR3 is CASRGRFNQPQHF. The CDR3, as DNA: TGTGCCAGCAGAGGACGGTTTAATCAGCCCCAGCATTTT.

This clonotype was recorded at least ten times. CDR3 DNA sequence: TGTGCCAGCAGCCATGGAGGGGGGCTTCACTATGGCTACACCTTC. Encoded protein: CASSHGGGLHYGYTF. The chain has TRBV11-2 and TRBJ1-2; possibly TRBD1 for D (6 bases). Deletions cut 5 bases from V and 3 bases from J, with 16 bases between. Per germline, CDR1 SGHAT and CDR2 FQNNGV. This CDR3 has 15 residues. The variable domain in full, completed from reference TRBV11-2 and TRBJ1-2, reads EAGVAQSPRYKIIEKRQSVAFWCNPISGHATLYWYQQILGQGPKLLIQFQNNGVVDDSQLPKDRFSAERLKGVDSTLKIQPAKLEDSAVYLCASSHGGGLHYGYTFGSGTRLTVV.